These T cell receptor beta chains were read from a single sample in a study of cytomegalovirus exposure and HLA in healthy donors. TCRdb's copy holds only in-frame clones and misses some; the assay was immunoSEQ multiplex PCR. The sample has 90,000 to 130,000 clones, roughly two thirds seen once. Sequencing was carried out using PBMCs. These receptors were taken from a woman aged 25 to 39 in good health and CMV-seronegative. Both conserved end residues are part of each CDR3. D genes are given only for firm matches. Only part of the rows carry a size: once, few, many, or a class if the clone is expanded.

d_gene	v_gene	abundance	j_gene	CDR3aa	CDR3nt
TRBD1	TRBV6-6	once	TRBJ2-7	CASSWDRGEQYF	TGTGCCAGCAGTTGGGACAGGGGCGAGCAGTACTTC
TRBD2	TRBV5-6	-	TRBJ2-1	CASSLTSGRQYEQFF	TGTGCCAGCAGCTTGACTAGCGGGAGGCAGTATGAGCAGTTCTTC
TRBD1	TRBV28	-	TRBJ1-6	CASMLNRDRGFSYNSPLHF	TGTGCCAGCATGTTAAACCGGGACAGGGGTTTCTCCTATAATTCACCCCTCCACTTT
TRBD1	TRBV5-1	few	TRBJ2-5	CASSTGQGHQETQYF	TGCGCCAGCAGCACGGGACAGGGGCATCAAGAGACCCAGTACTTC
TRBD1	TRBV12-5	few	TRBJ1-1	CASGLVHGQGGTEAFF	TGTGCTAGTGGTTTGGTTCACGGACAGGGGGGTACTGAAGCTTTCTTT
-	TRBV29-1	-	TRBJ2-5	CSVLLAGPQEAQYF	TGCAGCGTTCTTCTCGCGGGGCCCCAAGAGGCCCAGTACTTC
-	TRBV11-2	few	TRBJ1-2	CASSDQTGVYGYTF	TGTGCCAGCAGCGACCAAACAGGAGTCTATGGCTACACCTTC
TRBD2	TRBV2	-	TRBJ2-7	CASSESLAGTRYEQYF	TGTGCCAGCAGTGAAAGCCTAGCGGGAACTCGATACGAGCAGTACTTC
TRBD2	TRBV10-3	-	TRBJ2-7	CAISVGSGSSYEQYF	TGTGCCATCAGTGTCGGTAGCGGGAGCTCCTACGAGCAGTACTTC
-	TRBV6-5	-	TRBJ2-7	CASRRTIGSSYEQYF	TGTGCCAGCAGACGTACCATCGGGAGCTCCTACGAGCAGTACTTC
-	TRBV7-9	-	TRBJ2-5	CASSSILRVGETQYF	TGTGCCAGCAGCTCGATTCTCAGGGTGGGAGAGACCCAGTACTTC
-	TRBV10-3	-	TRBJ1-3	CAIGSENSGNTIYF	TGTGCCATCGGTTCAGAAAACTCTGGAAACACCATATATTTT
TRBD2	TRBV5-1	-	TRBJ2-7	CASSSGGGEQYF	TGCGCCAGCAGCTCGGGAGGGGGCGAGCAGTACTTC
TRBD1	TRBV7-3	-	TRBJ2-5	CASSRDRWETQYF	TGTGCCAGCAGCCGGGACAGATGGGAGACCCAGTACTTC
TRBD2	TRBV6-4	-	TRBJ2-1	CASSALAGAYNEQFF	TGTGCCAGCAGTGCCCTAGCGGGAGCCTACAATGAGCAGTTCTTC
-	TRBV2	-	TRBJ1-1	CASIGTGAEAFF	TGTGCCAGCATTGGCACAGGTGCTGAAGCTTTCTTT
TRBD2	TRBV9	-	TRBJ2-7	CASSVGSGGIYEQYF	TGTGCCAGCAGCGTAGGTTCGGGAGGGATCTACGAGCAGTACTTC
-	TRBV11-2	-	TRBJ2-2	CASSPAGELFF	TGTGCCAGCAGCCCCGCCGGGGAGCTGTTTTTT
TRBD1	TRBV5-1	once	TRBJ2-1	CASSSRTGGNEQFF	TGCGCCAGCAGCTCGAGGACAGGGGGCAATGAGCAGTTCTTC
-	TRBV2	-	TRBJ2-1	CASSYTRYNEQFF	TGTGCCAGCAGTTATACTAGATACAATGAGCAGTTCTTC
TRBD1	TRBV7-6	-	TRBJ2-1	CASSLSDRGKDNEQFF	TGTGCCAGCAGCTTATCAGACAGGGGGAAGGACAATGAGCAGTTCTTC
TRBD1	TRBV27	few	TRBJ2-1	CASSLSQGADNEQFF	TGTGCCAGCAGTTTAAGCCAGGGGGCGGACAATGAGCAGTTCTTC
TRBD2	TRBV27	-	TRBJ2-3	CASRLARHTDTQYF	TGTGCCAGCAGACTAGCGAGACACACAGATACGCAGTATTTT
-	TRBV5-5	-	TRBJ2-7	CASSFPTDEQYF	TGTGCCAGCAGCTTCCCGACAGACGAGCAGTACTTC
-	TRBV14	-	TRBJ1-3	CASSPPTTGNTIYF	TGTGCCAGCAGCCCTCCAACAACTGGAAACACCATATATTTT
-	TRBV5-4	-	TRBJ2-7	CASSNALQDEQYF	TGTGCCAGCAGCAACGCGCTACAGGACGAGCAGTACTTC
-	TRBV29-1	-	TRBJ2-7	CSVEIQGWGSYEQYF	TGCAGCGTTGAAATACAGGGTTGGGGCTCCTACGAGCAGTACTTC
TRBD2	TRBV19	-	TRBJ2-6	CASSTVLAGSSGANVLTF	TGTGCCAGTAGTACCGTTTTAGCGGGGTCCTCTGGGGCCAACGTCCTGACTTTC
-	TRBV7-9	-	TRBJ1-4	CASSLGGGPVNEKLFF	TGTGCCAGCAGCTTAGGGGGGGGACCCGTTAATGAAAAACTGTTTTTT
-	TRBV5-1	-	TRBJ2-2	CASSVKGLGPVGELFF	TGCGCCAGCAGCGTTAAGGGGTTAGGCCCCGTGGGGGAGCTGTTTTTT
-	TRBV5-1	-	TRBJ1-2	CASSESPGQDMGYTF	TGCGCCAGCAGCGAAAGCCCGGGACAAGATATGGGCTACACCTTC
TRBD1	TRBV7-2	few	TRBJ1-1	CASSLGQGATEAFF	TGTGCCAGCAGCCTCGGACAGGGTGCCACTGAAGCTTTCTTT
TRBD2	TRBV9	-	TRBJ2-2	CASSVTSATGELFF	TGTGCCAGCAGCGTAACTAGCGCGACCGGGGAGCTGTTTTTT
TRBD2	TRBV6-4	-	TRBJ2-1	CASSSLAGDQNEQFF	TGTGCCAGCAGTTCCCTAGCGGGAGATCAAAATGAGCAGTTCTTC
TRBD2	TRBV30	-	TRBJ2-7	CAWSVGGRLYEQYF	TGTGCCTGGAGTGTTGGCGGGAGATTGTACGAGCAGTACTTC
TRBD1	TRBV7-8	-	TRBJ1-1	CASRGDTGGTEAFF	TGTGCCAGCAGGGGTGACACAGGGGGAACTGAAGCTTTCTTT
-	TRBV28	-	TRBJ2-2	CASSRPVLYTGELFF	TGTGCCAGCAGTCGCCCGGTGTTGTATACCGGGGAGCTGTTTTTT
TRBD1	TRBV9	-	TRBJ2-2	CASSVGGRGQGTGELFF	TGTGCCAGCAGCGTAGGGGGGCGGGGACAGGGCACCGGGGAGCTGTTTTTT
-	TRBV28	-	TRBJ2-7	CASSLAYRVPYEQYF	TGTGCTAGCAGTCTAGCCTACAGGGTGCCCTACGAGCAGTACTTC
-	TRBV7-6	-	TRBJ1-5	CASSLDRNQPQHF	TGTGCCAGCAGCTTAGACAGGAATCAGCCCCAGCATTTT
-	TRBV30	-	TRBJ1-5	CAWSVQSRQPQHF	TGTGCCTGGAGTGTACAGAGTCGTCAGCCCCAGCATTTT
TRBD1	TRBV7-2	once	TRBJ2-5	CASSFRDRQETQYF	TGTGCCAGCAGCTTCCGGGACAGGCAAGAGACCCAGTACTTC
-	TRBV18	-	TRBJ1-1	CASSTLTHMNTEAFF	TGTGCCAGCTCAACGCTGACACACATGAACACTGAAGCTTTCTTT
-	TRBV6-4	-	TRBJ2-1	CASSDVAGSQYNEQFF	TGTGCCAGCAGTGACGTGGCGGGGAGCCAGTACAATGAGCAGTTCTTC
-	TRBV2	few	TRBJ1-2	CASSEASPDINYGYTF	TGTGCCAGCAGTGAAGCGTCCCCGGACATTAACTATGGCTACACCTTC
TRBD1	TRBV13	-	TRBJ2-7	CASSGPGQGSSYEQYF	TGTGCCAGCAGCGGACCGGGACAGGGGTCCTCCTACGAGCAGTACTTC
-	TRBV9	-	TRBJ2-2	CASSPEGGTNTGELFF	TGTGCCAGCAGCCCGGAAGGGGGTACGAACACCGGGGAGCTGTTTTTT
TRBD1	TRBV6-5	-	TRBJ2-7	CASRDRVFGEQYF	TGTGCCAGCAGAGACAGGGTTTTCGGCGAGCAGTACTTC
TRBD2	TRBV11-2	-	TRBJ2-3	CASSLGTSGNTDTQYF	TGTGCCAGCAGCTTAGGGACTAGCGGGAACACAGATACGCAGTATTTT
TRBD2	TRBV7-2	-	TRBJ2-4	CASSLATGLADAKNIQYF	TGTGCCAGCAGCTTAGCAACGGGACTAGCGGACGCCAAAAACATTCAGTACTTC
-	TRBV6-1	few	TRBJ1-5	CASSGWMGADQPQHF	TGTGCCAGCAGCGGGTGGATGGGAGCAGATCAGCCCCAGCATTTT
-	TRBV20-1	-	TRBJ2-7	CSARDNYEQYF	TGCAGTGCTAGGGACAACTACGAGCAGTACTTC
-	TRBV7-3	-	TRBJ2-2	CASSLSSIVPGELFF	TGTGCCAGCAGCTTGAGTTCGATCGTCCCCGGGGAGCTGTTTTTT
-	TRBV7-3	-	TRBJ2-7	CASSLTQDRTYEQYF	TGTGCCAGCAGCTTAACCCAGGACAGAACCTACGAGCAGTACTTC
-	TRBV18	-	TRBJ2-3	CASSPLLSTDTQYF	TGTGCCAGCTCACCACTACTTAGCACAGATACGCAGTATTTT
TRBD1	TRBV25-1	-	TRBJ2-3	CASSALQGRWPADTQYF	TGTGCCAGCAGTGCGCTACAGGGGCGGTGGCCAGCAGATACGCAGTATTTT
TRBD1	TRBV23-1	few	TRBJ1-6	CASSVGQALNRGGNSPLHF	TGCGCCAGCAGTGTTGGACAGGCCTTAAACAGGGGGGGTAATTCACCCCTCCACTTT
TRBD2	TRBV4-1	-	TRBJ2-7	CASSQEVAGGHEQYF	TGCGCCAGCAGCCAAGAGGTGGCGGGGGGCCACGAGCAGTACTTC
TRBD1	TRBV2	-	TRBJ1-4	CASRIDRGATNEKLFF	TGTGCCAGCAGGATAGACAGGGGTGCAACTAATGAAAAACTGTTTTTT